The present TCR beta chain was sequenced within a study of spatial heterogeneity in lung cancer. Study in general: From matched bulk RNA-seq came a T cell module score, which showed a strong correlation with TCR transcript counts in tumor regions. General observations from the study: Counts of expanded alpha and beta TCRs within tumors tracked the tumor nonsynonymous mutation count. Expanded TCR counts, ubiquitous and regional, correlated respectively with ubiquitous and regional nonsynonymous mutation counts. Tumor T cells had an estimated coverage that came to about 7% for alpha chains and about 13% for beta chains.

Time point given: sample taken at primary tumor resection. Sequencing covered unsorted whole RNA taken from tumor, nontumor lung or frozen PBMC. MiXCR, run by TCRdb on the 5' RACE reads, gives a single entry per CDR3 protein. The sample carries about 13,000 distinct CDR3 sequences, roughly 5% recorded once. Concerning this clonotype: Its antigen remains unknown. This beta chain is a stray read from a library made for alpha chains; its abundance is not meaningful.

Looked up from germline, CDR1 is MGHRA and CDR2 is YSYEKL. The CDR3 has 15 amino acids. Losses at the gene ends were 2 bases for V and 5 bases for J; bases not matched to a gene: 8. The rearrangement joins TRBV4-1 to TRBJ2-5; 7 bases are a match to TRBD1. The input for sequencing was lung tumor tissue, taken at surgery. This receptor was taken from a male donor with early-stage non-small cell lung cancer. The DNA of the CDR3 is TGCGCCAGCAGCCAACGGACAGGTGGAAGGGAGACCCAGTACTTC. Its protein product is CASSQRTGGRETQYF.